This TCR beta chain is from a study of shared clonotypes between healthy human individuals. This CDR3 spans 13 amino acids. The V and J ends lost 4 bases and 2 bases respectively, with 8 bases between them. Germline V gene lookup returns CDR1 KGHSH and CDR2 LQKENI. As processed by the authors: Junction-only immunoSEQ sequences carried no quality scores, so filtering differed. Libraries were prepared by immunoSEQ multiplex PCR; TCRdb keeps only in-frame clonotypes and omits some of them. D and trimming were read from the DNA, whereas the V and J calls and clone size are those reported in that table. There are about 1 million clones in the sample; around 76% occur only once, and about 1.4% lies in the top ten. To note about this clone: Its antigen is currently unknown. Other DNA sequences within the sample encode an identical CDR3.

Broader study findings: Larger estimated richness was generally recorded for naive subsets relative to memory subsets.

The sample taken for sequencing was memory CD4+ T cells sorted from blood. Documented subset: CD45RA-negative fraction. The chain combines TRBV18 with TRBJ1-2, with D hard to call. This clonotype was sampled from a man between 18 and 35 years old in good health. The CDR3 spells CASSLDRNYGYTF. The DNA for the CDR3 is TGTGCCAGCTCACTGGACCGCAACTATGGCTACACCTTC.